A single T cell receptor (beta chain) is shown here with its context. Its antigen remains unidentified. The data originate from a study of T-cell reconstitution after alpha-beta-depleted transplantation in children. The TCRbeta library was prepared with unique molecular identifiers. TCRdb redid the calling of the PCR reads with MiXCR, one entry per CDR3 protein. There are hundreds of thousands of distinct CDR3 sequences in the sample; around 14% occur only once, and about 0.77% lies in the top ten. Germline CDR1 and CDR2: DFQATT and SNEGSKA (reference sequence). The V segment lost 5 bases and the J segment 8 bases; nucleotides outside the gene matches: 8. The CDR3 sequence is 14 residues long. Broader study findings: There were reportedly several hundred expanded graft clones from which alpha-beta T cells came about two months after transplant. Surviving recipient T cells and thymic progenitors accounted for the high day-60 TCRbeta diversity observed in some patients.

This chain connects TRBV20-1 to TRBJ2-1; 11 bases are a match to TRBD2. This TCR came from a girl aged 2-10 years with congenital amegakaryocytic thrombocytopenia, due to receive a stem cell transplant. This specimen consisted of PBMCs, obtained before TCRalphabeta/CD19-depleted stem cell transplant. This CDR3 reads CSARLAGNLYEQFF. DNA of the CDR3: TGCAGTGCTCGACTAGCGGGAAACCTCTATGAGCAGTTCTTC.